This T cell receptor beta chain was sequenced during a study of human T cells and chemical hapten exposure. TCRdb re-derived calls from the RACE reads in MiXCR, one entry per CDR3 protein. The sample lists roughly 54,000 distinct CDR3 sequences, about a tenth occurring once. This CDR3 has 18 residues. Losses at the gene ends were 5 bases for V and 1 base for J; bases not matched to a gene: 16. Germline CDR1 is SGHTA and CDR2 is FQGNSA. The sample's time point: patch test 2, 6 weeks after DPC sensitization. Treatment described: therapeutic diphenylcyclopropenone sensitization with weekly scalp DPC. The sample holds many counts of this clonotype.

This TCR came from a woman aged 45-65 years with alopecia areata. Some clones in this sample may be carry-over from other donors' samples. This chain connects TRBV7-2 to TRBJ1-2; TRBD1 aligns across 7 bases. The sequencing used whole blood, collected in connection with sensitization to the hapten diphenylcyclopropenone (DPC). As DNA, the CDR3 is TGTGCCAGCAGCCAGCCCACCAGCATGACAGGGAATAACTATGGCTACACCTTC. This codes for CASSQPTSMTGNNYGYTF.